One sample yielded the 16 T cell receptor beta chains listed below, sequenced in a study of technical replicates of blood from a handful of donors. Sequenced by immunoSEQ multiplex PCR; TCRdb stores in-frame clones only, minus some. Of around 81,000 clones in the sample, more than 80% were seen once. Sequences were obtained from PBMCs. Source of these receptors: a human donor in good health. Some clones in this sample may be carry-over from other donors' samples.

The V call is TRBV30, the J call TRBJ2-2, with D unclear. Germline V gene data show CDR1 as GTSNPN and CDR2 as SVGIG (reference sequence). CDR3 length equals 17 residues. V was shortened by 0 bases and J by 2 bases, with 16 bases between the two germline ends. Written as DNA, the CDR3 is TGTGCCTGGAGTGTACAAGCTGGCGGAACTAACACCGGGGAGCTGTTTTTT. It specifies CAWSVQAGGTNTGELFF.

This clone was counted only a few times. This rearrangement joins TRBV4-3 to TRBJ2-3, with D possibly being TRBD2 (5 bases). Looked up from germline, CDR1 is LGHNA and CDR2 is YSLEER. The CDR3 is made up of 13 amino acids. V was clipped by 4 bases and J by 0 bases, with 5 bases between them. CDR3 bases: TGCGCCAGCAGCCGGACTAGCACAGATACGCAGTATTTT. This sequence encodes CASSRTSTDTQYF.

The genes are TRBV14 and TRBJ2-7, with 7 bases matching TRBD2. The germline V gene encodes CDR1 SGHDN and CDR2 FVKESK. V lost 0 bases to trimming and J lost 2 bases; unmatched junction nucleotides: 7. The CDR3 is 16 residues long. CDR3 sequence reads: CASSQEVGRQTYEQYF. The CDR3 nucleotides read TGTGCCAGCAGCCAAGAGGTCGGGAGGCAGACCTACGAGCAGTACTTC.

Only a few counts were recorded for this clone. The V call is TRBV6-1, the J call TRBJ2-1, with D possibly TRBD1 on 6 matching bases. Trimming removed 11 bases from V and 3 bases from J, with 14 bases in between. CDR1 is MNHNS, CDR2 SASEGT, per germline. The CDR3 consists of 13 residues. CDR3 in DNA: TGTGCCTCAGGGGCAGGGGACTACAATGAGCAGTTCTTC. Translated: CASGAGDYNEQFF.

This chain links TRBV7-9 with TRBJ1-5; D is possibly TRBD1 (5 bases). With 5 bases removed from V and 7 bases from J, the gap between germline ends came to 18 bases. The germline V gene encodes CDR1 SEHNR and CDR2 FQNEAQ (reference sequence). CDR3 size: 15 residues. The CDR3 loop is CASSPTGVHIQPQHF. In DNA form, the CDR3 reads TGTGCCAGCAGCCCCACGGGGGTGCATATCCAGCCCCAGCATTTT.

The sample holds one count of this clone. The conserved phenylalanine or tryptophan normally closing the CDR3 is absent here, so this likely arose from a read error. The chain links TRBV5-6 to TRBJ2-7; 11 bases line up with TRBD2. V trimming: 2 bases; J trimming: 6 bases; junction bases outside the gene matches: 10. The V gene's germline CDR1 is SGHDT and CDR2 YYEEEE. CDR3 length: 16 amino acids. The CDR3 here is CASSLPTSGKYREQYL. Written as DNA, the CDR3 is TGTGCCAGCAGCTTACCGACTAGCGGGAAGTACCGCGAGCAGTACCTC.

This chain joins TRBV7-8 and TRBJ2-7; the D gene is possibly TRBD1 (6 bases). CDR1 and CDR2 from the germline V gene are SGHVS and FQNEAQ. V shed 1 base and J shed 3 bases, with 16 bases lying between them. This CDR3 is 16 amino acids long. CDR3 residues: CASSLDRQVLYYEQYF. Here the CDR3 DNA reads TGTGCCAGCAGCTTAGATCGACAGGTCCTTTACTACGAGCAGTACTTC. The variable domain in full, completed from reference TRBV7-8 and TRBJ2-7, reads GAGVSQSPRYKVAKRGQDVALRCDPISGHVSLFWYQQALGQGPEFLTYFQNEAQLDKSGLPSDRFFAERPEGSVSTLKIQRTQQEDSAVYLCASSLDRQVLYYEQYFGPGTRLTVT.

The genes are TRBV5-8 and TRBJ1-1; D remains unclear. Germline V gene lookup returns CDR1 SGHTS and CDR2 YDEGEE. V lost 2 bases and J lost 5, with 10 bases in between. The CDR3 contains 13 residues. CDR3 nucleotides: TGTGCCAGCAGCTTCGGGGAAAAGACTGAAGCTTTCTTT. Protein sequence: CASSFGEKTEAFF.

The V and J genes are TRBV4-2 and TRBJ2-2; D might be TRBD2 (5 bases). The germline gives CDR1 LGHNA, CDR2 YNFKEQ. The CDR3 runs 16 residues. V gave up 1 base and J gave up 7 bases, with 16 bases separating them. The DNA for the CDR3 is TGTGCCAGCAGCCAAGGTTTTAGCGACGGCGGCGGGGAGCTGTTTTTT. It codes for CASSQGFSDGGGELFF.

This chain uses TRBV18 with TRBJ2-7; TRBD1 agrees at 9 bases. This CDR3 has 15 amino acids. Germline V CDR1 and CDR2: KGHSH, LQKENI. Trimming cost V 4 bases and J 4 bases; bases outside gene matches: 8. The CDR3 is CASSLTPGTGYEQYF. DNA for the CDR3: TGTGCCAGCTCACTAACACCCGGGACAGGGTACGAGCAGTACTTC. Together with reference TRBV18 and TRBJ2-7, the CDR3 gives the full variable domain: NAGVMQNPRHLVRRRGQEARLRCSPMKGHSHVYWYRQLPEEGLKFMVYLQKENIIDESGMPKERFSAEFPKEGPSILRIQQVVRGDSAAYFCASSLTPGTGYEQYFGPGTRLTVT.

The chain links TRBV9 to TRBJ1-1; the D gene is possibly TRBD1 (5 bases). The V and J ends lost 3 bases and 11 bases respectively, with 11 bases between them. CDR1 and CDR2 from the germline V gene are SGDLS and YYNGEE. The length of the CDR3 is 11 residues. The CDR3 is CASSGFGGAFF. CDR3 bases: TGTGCCAGCAGCGGCTTCGGGGGGGCTTTCTTT. Together with reference TRBV9 and TRBJ1-1, the CDR3 gives the full variable domain: DSGVTQTPKHLITATGQRVTLRCSPRSGDLSVYWYQQSLDQGLQFLIQYYNGEERAKGNILERFSAQQFPDLHSELNLSSLELGDSALYFCASSGFGGAFFGQGTRLTVV.

The rearrangement uses TRBV10-3 and TRBJ1-1, with 7 nucleotides matching TRBD1. Germline CDR1 is ENHRY and CDR2 is SYGVKD. Trimming cost V 7 bases and J 11 bases; bases outside gene matches: 16. The CDR3 has 14 residues. CDR3: CAITDRADRERAFF. The CDR3 DNA reads as TGTGCCATCACCGACAGGGCTGACCGTGAGCGGGCTTTCTTT.

V usage is TRBV13 and J usage is TRBJ2-1, with 8 bases lining up with TRBD2. The CDR3 consists of 15 residues. Germline V lookup: CDR1 PRHDT, CDR2 FYEKMQ (reference sequence). V shed 5 bases and J 9 bases; nucleotides not matched to a gene: 12. CDR3 protein: CASSPAPGGLSEQFF. CDR3 DNA sequence: TGTGCCAGCAGCCCCGCCCCGGGGGGGCTCTCTGAGCAGTTCTTC.

The genes are TRBV5-1 and TRBJ2-3; a possible D gene is TRBD2 (5 bases). With 2 bases removed from V and 1 base from J, the gap between germline ends came to 8 bases. The CDR3 loop spans 14 amino acids. Germline V gives CDR1 SGHRS, CDR2 YFSETQ. This CDR3 is CASSFSAGTDTQYF. CDR3 nucleotides: TGCGCCAGCAGCTTTAGCGCGGGCACAGATACGCAGTATTTT.

The V and J genes are TRBV5-1 and TRBJ2-2, with 9 bases identical to TRBD1. Germline V lookup: CDR1 SGHRS, CDR2 YFSETQ. The CDR3 runs to 15 residues. Trimming at V came to 6 bases and at J to 7 bases, leaving 10 bases not matched to a gene. CDR3 in amino acids: CASMDRGVGRGELFF. The CDR3 DNA reads TGCGCCAGCATGGACAGGGGTGTTGGGCGCGGGGAGCTGTTTTTT.

The chain joins TRBV30 to TRBJ1-2; TRBD1 matches 10 bases. Germline loops: CDR1 GTSNPN, CDR2 SVGIG (reference sequence). J was trimmed by 1 base and V by 6 bases; bases with no gene match: 14. The CDR3 runs 17 residues. CDR3 DNA sequence: TGTGCCTGCCATATCCCCGGGACAGGGGCATTTAACTATGGCTACACCTTC. Translation: CACHIPGTGAFNYGYTF.